These 28 T cell receptor beta chains were sequenced from one sample in a study of CD8 T cells in ankylosing spondylitis (dated by TCRdb to about 2017). The library was built by means of 5' RACE. TCRdb lists the instrument as Illumina HiSeq 2500. In-frame beta chains were kept once TCRdb had trimmed the public reads at Q25 with fastp and called clones with MiXCR. Rows are unified per CDR3 protein, each entry keeping the most common DNA and genes. This sample gives 380,000 or so distinct CDR3 sequences in total; approximately 22% of them show up just once. Under 15% of the sample comes from the top ten. The sample was blood, either unsorted or a sorted T cell fraction (not recorded which). These receptors were collected from a male donor with ankylosing spondylitis or in good health (not recorded which).

This clonotype was counted only a few times. CDR3 DNA: TGTGCCAGTAGTCGGGACGACTCCTACAATGAGCAGTTCTTC. Translation gives CASSRDDSYNEQFF. The rearrangement joins TRBV6-4 to TRBJ2-1; D tentatively reads TRBD1 or TRBD2 (5 bases each). The germline V and J ends were trimmed by 9 bases and 0 bases, with 12 bases remaining between them. The CDR3 consists of 14 residues. Germline-derived CDR1 and CDR2 are MRHNA and SNTAGT.

J is TRBJ2-2 and V is TRBV5-6; 10 nucleotides match TRBD2. Per the germline V gene, CDR1 is SGHDT and CDR2 is YYEEEE. The CDR3 is 16 amino acids. V was pared by 5 bases and J by 1 base, with 5 bases of the junction left unmatched. CDR3 amino acids: CASRPLAGMNTGELFF. Written as DNA, the CDR3 is TGTGCCAGCAGACCACTAGCGGGAATGAACACCGGGGAGCTGTTTTTT.

This clonotype appeared a few times. This chain joins TRBV25-1 and TRBJ2-1; D gene unclear. The V and J ends lost 3 bases and 4 bases respectively, with 7 bases between them. The germline V gene has CDR1 MGHDK and CDR2 SYGVNS. The CDR3 spans 13 residues. This chain's CDR3 is CASSDGDYNEQFF. The CDR3 nucleotides are TGTGCCAGCAGTGACGGAGATTACAATGAGCAGTTCTTC.

This chain connects TRBV7-9 to TRBJ1-4; a possible D gene is TRBD1 (6 bases). The CDR3 sequence is 14 residues long. Trimming removed 4 bases at V and 7 bases at J, with 13 bases between. The germline gives CDR1 SEHNR, CDR2 FQNEAQ (reference sequence). CDR3 bases: TGTGCCAGCAGCTCGACAGGCGACGGTGAAAAACTGTTTTTT. It yields the protein CASSSTGDGEKLFF. Combining the CDR3 with reference TRBV7-9 and TRBJ1-4 gives the whole variable domain DTGVSQNPRHKITKRGQNVTFRCDPISEHNRLYWYRQTLGQGPEFLTYFQNEAQLEKSRLLSDRFSAERPKGSFSTLEIQRTEQGDSAMYLCASSSTGDGEKLFFGSGTQLSVL.

The DNA of the CDR3 is TGTGCCAGCAGCTTATACTGGGACAGAGAAGCTTTCTTT. Translated, it gives CASSLYWDREAFF. This chain joins TRBV11-2 and TRBJ1-1, with 7 bases identical to TRBD1. The CDR3 contains 13 residues. Germline values: CDR1 SGHAT, CDR2 FQNNGV. V lost 2 bases to trimming and J lost 8 bases; unmatched junction nucleotides: 5.

The sample holds a few counts of this clonotype. V and J are TRBV7-8 and TRBJ2-2; 10 positions agree with TRBD2. The germline V gene has CDR1 SGHVS and CDR2 FQNEAQ. Unmatched junction bases numbered 2, after V lost 1 base and J lost 3 bases. This CDR3 is built from 16 residues. The CDR3 DNA reads as TGTGCCAGCAGCTTAGATCTAGCGGGGGACACCGGGGAGCTGTTTTTT. Encoded protein: CASSLDLAGDTGELFF.

This clonotype was counted ten times or more. The chain is built from TRBV12-3 or TRBV12-4 and TRBJ2-5; D perhaps matches TRBD1 (6 bases). V lost 6 bases and J lost 2, with 10 bases in between. This CDR3 is 13 amino acids long. The CDR3 sequence is CASSRDKQETQYF. The CDR3 nucleotides read TGTGCCAGCAGCCGGGACAAACAAGAGACCCAGTACTTC.

The V gene is TRBV10-3, the J gene TRBJ2-7; TRBD2 agrees at 7 bases. J gave up 5 bases and V 8 bases, and 9 bases lay outside the gene matches. The length of the CDR3 is 13 residues. The V gene's germline CDR1 is ENHRY and CDR2 SYGVKD. This CDR3 reads CAILEVGGDEQYF. The CDR3 DNA follows: TGTGCCATCCTGGAGGTTGGGGGGGACGAGCAGTACTTC.

The V call is TRBV4-1, the J call TRBJ2-7; D call uncertain. The CDR3 has 12 amino acids. V lost 3 bases, J lost 3 bases, and 6 bases lay in between. CDR1 and CDR2 (germline): MGHRA, YSYEKL. CDR3 nucleotides: TGCGCCAGCAGCCAGACTCACTACGAGCAGTACTTC. It is translated as CASSQTHYEQYF.

This clonotype occurred a few times. The chain joins TRBV29-1 to TRBJ2-3, with TRBD2 identical over 12 bases. The trim removed 0 bases at V and 7 bases at J, leaving 14 bases unmatched. The CDR3 consists of 18 residues. The germline gives CDR1 SQVTM, CDR2 ANQGSEA. For the CDR3, the DNA is TGCAGCGTTGAAGATGGCCTAGCGGGGGGGCGGTCCCTATATACGCAGTATTTT. Translated: CSVEDGLAGGRSLYTQYF.

J is TRBJ2-1 and V is TRBV29-1, with D unresolved. V gave up 1 base and J gave up 1 base, with 8 bases separating them. The CDR3 length is 14 residues. Germline assignment: CDR1 SQVTM and CDR2 ANQGSEA. The CDR3 region has the DNA TGCAGCGTTGAAGCTGGGTTATCCTACAATGAGCAGTTCTTC. It yields the protein CSVEAGLSYNEQFF.

In its sample, this clonotype was seen a few times. The V and J genes are TRBV7-9 and TRBJ2-5; D unresolved. The CDR3 runs to 14 residues. Germline values: CDR1 SEHNR, CDR2 FQNEAQ (reference sequence). Trimming removed 0 bases from V and 5 bases from J, with 10 bases in between. The CDR3 here is CASSLAFLMETQYF. In DNA form, the CDR3 reads TGTGCCAGCAGCTTAGCGTTTTTAATGGAGACCCAGTACTTC.

This clonotype was picked up a small number of times. The DNA of the CDR3 is TGTGCCACCAGCAAAGGGGACTCCCTCACAGATACGCAGTATTTT. It encodes CATSKGDSLTDTQYF. V is TRBV15 and J is TRBJ2-3; a possible D gene is TRBD2 (6 bases). The germline V gene encodes CDR1 LNHNV and CDR2 YYDKDF (reference sequence). There are 15 residues in the CDR3. The ends were cut back, 4 bases at V and 2 bases at J, with 13 bases in the middle.

The chain has TRBV12-3 or TRBV12-4 and TRBJ2-1; no clear D. V gave up 1 base and J gave up 6 bases, with 13 bases separating them. The CDR3 spans 15 residues. In DNA, the CDR3 is TGTGCCAGCAGTTTAGGCCTTGGCTTTGGCAATGAGCAGTTCTTC. This gives the protein CASSLGLGFGNEQFF.

This clonotype was seen a few times. The CDR3 region has the DNA TGTGCCAGCAGCCCAGTAGGATTTCTGGAGACCCAGTACTTC. This sequence encodes CASSPVGFLETQYF. The V and J genes are TRBV3-1 and TRBJ2-5; no clear D gene. The length of the CDR3 is 14 residues. Germline V gene data show CDR1 as LGHDT and CDR2 as YNNKEL (reference sequence). Trimming took 4 bases from V and 5 from J, leaving 14 bases between them.

The chain is built from TRBV9 and TRBJ2-4; either TRBD1 or TRBD2 may fit D (5 bases each). The CDR3 totals 16 residues. V was clipped by 3 bases and J by 0 bases, with 13 bases between them. CDR1 and CDR2 from the germline V gene are SGDLS and YYNGEE. The CDR3 coding sequence is TGTGCCAGCAGCGCCGACCTTGGGGGAGCCAAAAACATTCAGTACTTC. Translating it yields CASSADLGGAKNIQYF.

This clonotype has a handful of counts. The chain couples TRBV27 to TRBJ1-2; D gene ambiguous. Trimming pared 2 bases from V and 0 bases from J, leaving 10 bases between. This CDR3 spans 15 amino acids. Per the germline V gene, CDR1 is MNHEY and CDR2 is SMNVEV (reference sequence). CDR3 residues: CASSLTPNPNYGYTF. For the CDR3, the DNA is TGTGCCAGCAGTTTAACCCCAAACCCTAACTATGGCTACACCTTC.

The chain recombines TRBV25-1 with TRBJ2-1; D may be TRBD1 (6 bases). The V gene lost 4 bases and the J gene lost 8 bases, with 12 bases spanning the gap. Germline V CDR1 and CDR2: MGHDK, SYGVNS. The CDR3 is made up of 13 amino acids. The CDR3 reads CASSALEGDEQFF. CDR3 nucleotide sequence: TGTGCCAGCAGTGCGCTTGAGGGGGATGAGCAGTTCTTC.

This clonotype was counted between two and nine times. The rearrangement links TRBV12-3 or TRBV12-4 to TRBJ1-5; TRBD1 is a possible D gene (5 bases). There are 15 residues in the CDR3. Trimming took off 3 bases at V and 3 bases at J, with 12 bases between the two ends. The CDR3: CASSFTQGLNQPQHF. CDR3 coding DNA: TGTGCCAGCAGTTTTACGCAGGGCCTCAATCAGCCCCAGCATTTT.

Only a few counts were recorded for this clonotype. V gene TRBV20-1 combines with J gene TRBJ2-2; tentative D call: TRBD2 (6 bases). CDR1 DFQATT and CDR2 SNEGSKA come from the germline V gene (reference sequence). V was pared by 0 bases and J by 3 bases, with 14 bases between. The CDR3 has 16 residues. The CDR3 bases are TGCAGTGCTAGAGATCGGAGTAGGGAGGACACCGGGGAGCTGTTTTTT. Encoded protein: CSARDRSREDTGELFF.

The chain links TRBV10-3 to TRBJ2-7, with a tentative D call TRBD2 (5 bases). Germline CDR1 reads ENHRY; CDR2 reads SYGVKD. The V gene lost 1 base and the J gene lost 2 bases, with 9 bases spanning the gap. The CDR3 loop spans 14 amino acids. In DNA form, the CDR3 reads TGTGCCATCAGTGAGTGGCGAGGGACCTACGAGCAGTACTTC. This gives the protein CAISEWRGTYEQYF.

This clonotype appeared a few times. CDR3 nucleotide sequence: TGTGCCAGCAGCTTAGATCGGGGGACAGGGGCCTACAATGAGCAGTTCTTC. This codes for CASSLDRGTGAYNEQFF. This rearrangement joins TRBV11-2 to TRBJ2-1, with 10 bases lining up with TRBD1. CDR1 and CDR2 (germline): SGHAT, FQNNGV. V lost 0 bases to trimming and J lost 2 bases; unmatched junction nucleotides: 4. The CDR3 length is 17 residues. The complete variable domain, with remaining parts taken from reference TRBV11-2 and TRBJ2-1, reads EAGVAQSPRYKIIEKRQSVAFWCNPISGHATLYWYQQILGQGPKLLIQFQNNGVVDDSQLPKDRFSAERLKGVDSTLKIQPAKLEDSAVYLCASSLDRGTGAYNEQFFGPGTRLTVL.

The sample holds a few counts of this clonotype. This sequence joins TRBV9 and TRBJ2-1; D is perhaps TRBD1 (5 bases). The V end was cut by 4 bases, the J end by 4 bases, with 12 bases between. The CDR3 covers 14 residues. Per the germline V gene, CDR1 is SGDLS and CDR2 is YYNGEE. The CDR3 DNA is TGTGCCAGCAGCCCAGCCGACAGATACAATGAGCAGTTCTTC. Translation gives CASSPADRYNEQFF.

The chain employs TRBV29-1 and TRBJ1-2; 9 bases are a match to TRBD1. The V gene's germline CDR1 is SQVTM and CDR2 ANQGSEA. Trimming cost V 3 bases and J 5 bases; bases outside gene matches: 7. This CDR3 has 14 amino acids. CDR3 region: CSVDWDRDAYGYTF. The CDR3, as DNA: TGCAGCGTTGATTGGGACAGGGACGCGTATGGCTACACCTTC.

This chain connects TRBV15 to TRBJ2-5; no definite D call. Between the trimmed V and J ends, which lost 6 bases and 2 bases, there was a span of 13 bases. This CDR3 region has 14 residues. Per germline, CDR1 LNHNV and CDR2 YYDKDF (reference sequence). CDR3 residues: CATRELGTQETQYF. The CDR3 DNA follows: TGTGCCACCAGGGAGCTGGGAACTCAAGAGACCCAGTACTTC.

V is TRBV27 and J is TRBJ2-5; no definite D call. Per the germline V gene, CDR1 is MNHEY and CDR2 is SMNVEV (reference sequence). V shed 2 bases and J shed 4 bases, with 11 bases lying between them. This CDR3 has 14 residues. This CDR3 reads CASSLKGIGETQYF. CDR3 nucleotide sequence: TGTGCCAGCAGTTTAAAGGGTATCGGAGAGACCCAGTACTTC.

This clonotype was counted a few times. The J gene is TRBJ2-7, the V gene TRBV30; D unclear. Germline CDR1 is GTSNPN and CDR2 is SVGIG (reference sequence). V was cut by 4 bases and J by 6 bases, with 16 bases left in between. The length of the CDR3 is 13 residues. The CDR3, as DNA: TGTGCCTGGATTCCTACCCCCGGCAGCGAGCAGTACTTC. Its translation: CAWIPTPGSEQYF.

In this sample, this clonotype turned up once. This rearrangement joins TRBV29-1 to TRBJ2-7, with 7 positions matching TRBD2. CDR3 length equals 15 residues. V shed 0 bases and J 2 bases; nucleotides not matched to a gene: 7. Germline CDR1 and CDR2: SQVTM and ANQGSEA. Written as DNA, the CDR3 is TGCAGCGTTGAAGAAGGGGACTACGAAACCTACGAGCAGTACTTC. It is translated as CSVEEGDYETYEQYF.